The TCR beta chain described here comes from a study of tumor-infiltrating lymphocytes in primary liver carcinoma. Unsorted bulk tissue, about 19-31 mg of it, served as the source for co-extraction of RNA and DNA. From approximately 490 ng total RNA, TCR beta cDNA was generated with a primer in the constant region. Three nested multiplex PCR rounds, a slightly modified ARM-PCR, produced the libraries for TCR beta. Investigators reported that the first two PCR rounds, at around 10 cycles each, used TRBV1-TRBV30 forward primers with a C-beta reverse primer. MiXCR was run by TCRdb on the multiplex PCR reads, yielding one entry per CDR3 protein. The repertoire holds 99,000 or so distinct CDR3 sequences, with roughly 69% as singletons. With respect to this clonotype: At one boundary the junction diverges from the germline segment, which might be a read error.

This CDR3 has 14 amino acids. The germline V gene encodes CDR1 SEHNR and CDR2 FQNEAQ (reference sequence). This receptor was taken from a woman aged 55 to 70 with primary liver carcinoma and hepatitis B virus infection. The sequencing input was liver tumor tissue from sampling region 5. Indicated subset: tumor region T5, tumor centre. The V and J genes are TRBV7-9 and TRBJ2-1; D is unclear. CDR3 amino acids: CASSLGRVDNEQFF. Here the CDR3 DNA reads TGTGCCAGCAGCTTAGGGAGAGTAGACAATGAGCAGTTCTTT.